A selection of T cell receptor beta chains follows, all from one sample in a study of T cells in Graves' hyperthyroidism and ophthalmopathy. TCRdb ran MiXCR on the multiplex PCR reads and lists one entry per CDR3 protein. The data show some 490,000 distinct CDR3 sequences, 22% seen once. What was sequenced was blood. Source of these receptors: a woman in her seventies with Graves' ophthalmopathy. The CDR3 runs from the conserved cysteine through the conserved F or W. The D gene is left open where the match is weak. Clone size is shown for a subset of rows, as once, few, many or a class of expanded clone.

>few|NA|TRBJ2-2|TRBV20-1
CSVAGAITGELFF
TGCAGTGTGGCTGGGGCGATCACCGGGGAGCTGTTTTTT
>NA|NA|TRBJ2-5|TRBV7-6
CASSSPGMAETQYF
TGTGCCAGCAGCTCACCAGGGATGGCGGAGACCCAGTACTTC
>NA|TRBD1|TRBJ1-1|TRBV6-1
CATKAPTGGVGTEAFF
TGTGCCACCAAAGCCCCGACAGGGGGAGTCGGCACTGAAGCTTTCTTT
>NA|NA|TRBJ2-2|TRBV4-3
CASSQDWSFRTGELFF
TGCGCCAGCAGCCAAGATTGGTCCTTTAGAACCGGGGAGCTGTTTTTT
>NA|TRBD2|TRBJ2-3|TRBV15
CATSGIAGDGTDTQYF
TGTGCCACCAGCGGGATAGCGGGAGACGGTACAGATACGCAGTATTTT
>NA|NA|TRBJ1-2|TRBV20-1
CSARGPKQGGYTF
TGCAGTGCTAGAGGACCAAAGCAGGGGGGCTACACCTTC
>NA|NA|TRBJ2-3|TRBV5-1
CASSLKPDTQYF
TGCGCCAGCAGCTTAAAGCCAGATACGCAGTATTTT
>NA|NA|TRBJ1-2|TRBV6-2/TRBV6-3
CASSYSGSAANYGHTF
TGTGCCAGCAGTTACTCGGGGAGTGCAGCCAACTATGGCCACACCTTC
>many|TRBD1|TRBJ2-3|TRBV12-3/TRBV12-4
CASSPTGVPTDTQYF
TGTGCCAGCAGTCCCACAGGGGTGCCCACAGATACGCAGTATTTT
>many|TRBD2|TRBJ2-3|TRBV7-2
CASSQNLAGGADTQYF
TGTGCCAGCAGCCAAAATCTAGCGGGAGGCGCAGATACGCAGTATTTT
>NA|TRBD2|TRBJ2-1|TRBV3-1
CASGPTSGTYNEQFF
TGTGCCAGCGGGCCTACTAGCGGAACATACAATGAGCAGTTCTTC
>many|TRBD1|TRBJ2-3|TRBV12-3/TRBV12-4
CASNPGQGTDTQYF
TGTGCCAGCAACCCGGGACAGGGAACAGATACGCAGTATTTT
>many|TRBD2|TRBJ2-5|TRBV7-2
CASSSSGRAAGTQYF
TGTGCCAGCAGCTCTAGCGGGAGGGCGGCGGGGACCCAGTACTTC
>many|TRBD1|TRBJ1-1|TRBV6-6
CASSYGQGTGTEAFF
TGTGCCAGCAGTTACGGACAGGGGACGGGGACTGAAGCTTTCTTT
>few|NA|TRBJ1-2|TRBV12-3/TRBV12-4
CASTSQSNYGYTF
TGTGCCAGCACCTCACAGAGCAACTATGGCTACACCTTC
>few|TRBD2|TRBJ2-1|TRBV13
CASSFPGGNEQFF
TGTGCCAGCAGCTTCCCCGGGGGGAATGAGCAGTTCTTC
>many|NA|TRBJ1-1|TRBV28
CASSPLMGGGGLMRTEAFF
TGTGCCAGCAGTCCTCTTATGGGCGGGGGGGGCCTGATGCGCACTGAAGCTTTCTTT
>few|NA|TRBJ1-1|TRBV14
CASSFNPNTEAFF
TGTGCCAGCAGCTTCAATCCGAACACTGAAGCTTTCTTT
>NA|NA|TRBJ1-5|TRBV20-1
CSAGRQPNQPQHF
TGCAGTGCGGGGCGACAGCCTAATCAGCCCCAGCATTTT
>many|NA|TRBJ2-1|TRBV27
CASSLGHAGLLSSYNEQFF
TGTGCCAGCAGTTTAGGACATGCAGGGTTGCTCAGCTCCTACAATGAGCAGTTCTTC
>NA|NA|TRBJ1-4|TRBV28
CASSPLPPVEKLFF
TGTGCCAGCAGTCCCCTGCCCCCTGTCGAAAAACTGTTTTTT
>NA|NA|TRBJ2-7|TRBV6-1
CASSPGTHEQYF
TGTGCCAGCAGTCCGGGGACCCACGAGCAGTACTTC
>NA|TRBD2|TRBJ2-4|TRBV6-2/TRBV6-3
CASSFGLAGAKNIQYF
TGTGCCAGCAGTTTTGGACTAGCGGGAGCCAAAAACATTCAGTACTTC
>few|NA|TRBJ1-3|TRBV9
CASSVDRGTGNTIYF
TGTGCCAGCAGCGTAGACCGGGGAACTGGAAACACCATATATTTT
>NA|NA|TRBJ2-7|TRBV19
CASSINRFGGFEQYF
TGTGCCAGTAGTATAAACAGGTTCGGTGGGTTCGAGCAGTACTTC
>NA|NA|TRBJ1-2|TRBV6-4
CASTADSTTGSYGYTF
TGTGCCAGCACTGCGGACAGTACTACGGGATCCTATGGCTACACCTTC
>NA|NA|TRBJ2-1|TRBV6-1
CASSAQGFSSYNEQFF
TGTGCCAGCAGTGCCCAGGGCTTCAGCTCCTACAATGAGCAGTTCTTC
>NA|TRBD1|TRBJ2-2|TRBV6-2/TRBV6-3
CASSRQGAGELFF
TGTGCCAGCAGTCGGCAGGGGGCCGGGGAGCTGTTTTTT
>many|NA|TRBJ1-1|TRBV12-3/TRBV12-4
CASSQGNTEAFF
TGTGCCAGCAGCCAAGGGAACACTGAAGCTTTCTTT
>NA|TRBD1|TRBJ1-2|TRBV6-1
CASSLGQTWGYTF
TGTGCCAGCAGCCTGGGACAGACGTGGGGCTACACCTTC
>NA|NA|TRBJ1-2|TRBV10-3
CAISEEGHGYTF
TGTGCCATCAGTGAGGAAGGCCATGGCTACACCTTC
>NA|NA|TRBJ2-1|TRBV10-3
CAISESRGISYNEQFF
TGTGCCATCAGTGAGTCGAGGGGGATCTCCTACAATGAGCAGTTCTTC
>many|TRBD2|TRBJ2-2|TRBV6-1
CASSFDATSGRRTGELFF
TGTGCCAGCAGTTTCGACGCGACTAGCGGGAGACGAACCGGGGAGCTGTTTTTT
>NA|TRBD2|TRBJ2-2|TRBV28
CASSLQSAGEHTGELFF
TGTGCCAGCAGTCTTCAGTCAGCGGGGGAGCACACCGGGGAGCTGTTTTTT
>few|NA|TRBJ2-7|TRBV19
CASSTRQPPPGQSSYEQYF
TGTGCCAGTAGTACCAGACAACCGCCACCGGGGCAGTCCTCCTACGAGCAGTACTTC
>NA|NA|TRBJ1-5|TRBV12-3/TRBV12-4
CASTPGGSSNQPQHF
TGTGCCAGCACCCCAGGTGGGAGTAGCAATCAGCCCCAGCATTTT
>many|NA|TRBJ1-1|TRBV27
CASSLEKGGRTEAFF
TGTGCCAGCAGTTTAGAGAAAGGAGGGAGGACTGAAGCTTTCTTT
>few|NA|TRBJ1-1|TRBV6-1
CASSVKGQGEAFF
TGTGCCAGCAGTGTCAAGGGGCAGGGCGAAGCTTTCTTT
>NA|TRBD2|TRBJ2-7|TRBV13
CASSREGAGVGEQYF
TGTGCCAGCAGCCGAGAGGGAGCGGGAGTGGGAGAGCAGTACTTC
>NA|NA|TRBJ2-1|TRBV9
CASSGLATGYNEQFF
TGTGCCAGCAGCGGCCTCGCTACAGGCTACAATGAGCAGTTCTTC
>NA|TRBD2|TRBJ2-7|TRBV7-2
CASSLRRELSRNEQYF
TGTGCCAGCAGCTTAAGGCGGGAGTTGTCGAGGAACGAGCAGTACTTC